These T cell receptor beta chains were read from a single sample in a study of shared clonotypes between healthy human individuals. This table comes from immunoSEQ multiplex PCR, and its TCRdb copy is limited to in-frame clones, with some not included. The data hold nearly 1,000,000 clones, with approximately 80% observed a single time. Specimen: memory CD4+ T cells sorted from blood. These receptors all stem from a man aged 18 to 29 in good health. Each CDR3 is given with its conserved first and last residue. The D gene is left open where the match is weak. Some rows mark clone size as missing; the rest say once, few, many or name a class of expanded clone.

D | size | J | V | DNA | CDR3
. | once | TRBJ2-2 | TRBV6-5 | TGTGCCAGCCGGGACCGGAAAACCGGGGAGCTGTTTTTT | CASRDRKTGELFF
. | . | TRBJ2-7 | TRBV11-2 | TGTGCCAGCAGCTTAGTTACAACCTACGAGCAGTACTTC | CASSLVTTYEQYF
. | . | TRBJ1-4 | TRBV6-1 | TGTGCCAGCAGTGAAGCCCTTTGGGGTGCTAATGAAAAACTGTTTTTT | CASSEALWGANEKLFF
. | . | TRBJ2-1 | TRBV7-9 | TGTGCCAGCAGCTTAGGGAATGAGCAGTTCTTC | CASSLGNEQFF
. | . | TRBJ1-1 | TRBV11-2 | TGTGCCAGCAGCTTAGCCTCGAACACTGAAGCTTTCTTT | CASSLASNTEAFF
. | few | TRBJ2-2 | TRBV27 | TGTGCCAGCAGTTTATCGGGTCTCCGGACGAACACCGGGGAGCTGTTTTTT | CASSLSGLRTNTGELFF
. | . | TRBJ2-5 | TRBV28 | TGTGCCAGCACCTCTTTGGGGTATCCGTACTTC | CASTSLGYPYF
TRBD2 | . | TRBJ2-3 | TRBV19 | TGTGCCAGTAGTATAGAATCTAGCGGGAGAGCTGGGACGCAGTATTTT | CASSIESSGRAGTQYF
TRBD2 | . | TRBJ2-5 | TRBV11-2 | TGTGCCAGCAGCTTAAGCGGGAGGGCCGGAGAGACCCAGTACTTC | CASSLSGRAGETQYF
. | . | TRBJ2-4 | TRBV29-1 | TGCAGCGCGGAGGTTAAAAACATTCAGTACTTC | CSAEVKNIQYF
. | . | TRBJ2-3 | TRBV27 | TGTGCCAGCAGTTTTTACGACAGGCATACGCAGTATTTT | CASSFYDRHTQYF
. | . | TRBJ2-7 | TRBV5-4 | TGTGCCAGCAGCTTGGCGGGGGCTTCCTACGAGCAGTACTTC | CASSLAGASYEQYF